This T cell receptor (beta chain) was recovered during a study of lymphopenia after photon versus proton radiotherapy. Study-wide results and limits: Proton therapy kept repertoires fairly stable, unlike photons, which gained effector/memory cells. Authors raise, but do not show, better survival with proton therapy. Post-nadir diversity loss with photons came from oligoclonal expansion, particularly CD8+ Temra cells. A bigger post-nadir fall in TCR diversity correlated inversely with survival time in deceased patients.

The table lists this clone with a count of one. What it binds is not known. TCRdb keeps only in-frame clones here, not all; method: immunoSEQ multiplex PCR. The table shows some 42,000 clones, with around four fifths occurring only once. Sequences were derived from peripheral blood, sampled from a patient treated with proton-based radiotherapy. This sequence was found in an older woman with pancreatic cancer.

CDR3 loop: CASSTILAGVMFSKNIQYF. The CDR3, as DNA: TGTGCCAGTAGTACTATACTAGCGGGAGTTATGTTTTCCAAAAACATTCAGTACTTC. V usage is TRBV19 and J usage is TRBJ2-4; 11 nucleotides agree with TRBD2. CDR1 is LNHDA and CDR2 is SQIVND in the germline V gene (reference sequence). Trimming at V came to 4 bases and at J to 2 bases, leaving 13 bases not matched to a gene. This CDR3 spans 19 amino acids. The complete variable domain, with remaining parts taken from reference TRBV19 and TRBJ2-4, reads DGGITQSPKYLFRKEGQNVTLSCEQNLNHDAMYWYRQDPGQGLRLIYYSQIVNDFQKGDIAEGYSVSREKKESFPLTVTSAQKNPTAFYLCASSTILAGVMFSKNIQYFGAGTRLSVL.